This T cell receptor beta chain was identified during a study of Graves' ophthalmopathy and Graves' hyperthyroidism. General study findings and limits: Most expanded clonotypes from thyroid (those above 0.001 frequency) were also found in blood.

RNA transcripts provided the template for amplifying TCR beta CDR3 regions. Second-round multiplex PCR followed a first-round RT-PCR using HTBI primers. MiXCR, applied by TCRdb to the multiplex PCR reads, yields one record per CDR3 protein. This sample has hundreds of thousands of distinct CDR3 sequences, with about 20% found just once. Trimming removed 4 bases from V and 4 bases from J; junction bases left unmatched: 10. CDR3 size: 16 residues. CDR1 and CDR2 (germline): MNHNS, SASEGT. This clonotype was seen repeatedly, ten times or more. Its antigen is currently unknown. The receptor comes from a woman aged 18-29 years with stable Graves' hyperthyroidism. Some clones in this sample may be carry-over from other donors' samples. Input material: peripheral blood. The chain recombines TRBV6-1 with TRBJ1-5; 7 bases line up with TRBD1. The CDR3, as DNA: TGTGCCAGCAGTGGACAGGGAGGGTTCAATAATCAGCCCCAGCATTTT. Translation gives CASSGQGGFNNQPQHF.